Sequencing of this T cell receptor beta chain was carried out in a study of T cell changes during pregnancy in multiple sclerosis. Only in-frame clones appear in the TCRdb table, and some are missing; sequencing was by immunoSEQ multiplex PCR. The sample records some 80,000 clones, about 89% being singletons. V lost 5 bases to trimming and J lost 2 bases; unmatched junction nucleotides: 6. Germline loops: CDR1 SGHTA, CDR2 FQGNSA. The CDR3 loop spans 14 amino acids. This chain links TRBV7-2 with TRBJ2-7; TRBD1 matches at 7 bases. This receptor was identified in a female donor with multiple sclerosis, enrolled in a pregnancy study. Sequences were derived from peripheral blood, sampled in the first trimester of pregnancy. The CDR3, as DNA: TGTGCCAGCAGCCCGATGGACAGGACCTACGAGCAGTACTTC. As protein: CASSPMDRTYEQYF.